This T cell receptor (beta chain) was identified during a study of read filtering for tumor transcriptome and immune sequencing. Many counts were recorded for this clonotype. This library used about 360 ng RNA and molecular barcoded adaptors spanning alpha/delta and beta/gamma chains. MiXCR, run by TCRdb on the reads, gives a single entry per CDR3 protein. The sample contains 65,000 or so distinct CDR3 sequences, around a fifth of which appear only once. The CDR3 has 15 residues. Germline CDR1 MGHRA, CDR2 YSYEKL. With 1 base clipped from V and 7 bases from J, the junction kept 4 bases outside the gene matches.

This TCR came from a donor over 35 with multiple myeloma. The rearrangement joins TRBV4-1 to TRBJ2-1; 10 bases are shared with TRBD2. Sequenced input: a population of CD138-negative cells sorted from bone marrow. DNA of the CDR3: TGCGCCAGCAGCCAAGCAGCGGGGGGGAGGAATGAGCAGTTCTTC. Amino acids: CASSQAAGGRNEQFF.